The 5 T cell receptor beta chains below come from one sample, sequenced in a study of blood T cell repertoires in COVID-19. The protocol was immunoSEQ multiplex PCR, while the TCRdb copy is restricted to in-frame clones and leaves out a portion. The sample shows roughly 130,000 clones, roughly 83% of them seen only once. Sample: PBMCs or T cells enriched from blood (not recorded which). These receptors originate from a man over 45 who had recovered from COVID-19.

The V call is TRBV2, the J call TRBJ2-5; 7 nucleotides align to TRBD1. V lost 8 bases to trimming and J lost 2 bases; unmatched junction nucleotides: 5. CDR3 length equals 13 residues. Per germline, CDR1 SNHLY and CDR2 FYNNEI. The CDR3 loop reads CASGTERQETQYF. CDR3 coding DNA: TGTGCCAGCGGGACAGAGAGACAAGAGACCCAGTACTTC.

The chain combines TRBV27 with TRBJ2-7; 9 positions match TRBD1. The CDR3 covers 15 residues. CDR1 is MNHEY, CDR2 SMNVEV, per germline (reference sequence). The trim removed 6 bases at V and 4 bases at J, leaving 10 bases unmatched. The CDR3 DNA reads TGTGCCAGCAGCCGACCGGGACAGGGAATGTACGAGCAGTACTTC. This translates into CASSRPGQGMYEQYF.

The chain is built from TRBV5-1 and TRBJ2-5; 7 positions match TRBD2. Per the germline V gene, CDR1 is SGHRS and CDR2 is YFSETQ. The CDR3 runs to 14 residues. Trimming removed 2 bases from V and 2 bases from J; junction bases left unmatched: 3. The CDR3 is CASSFWGGQETQYF. CDR3 in DNA: TGCGCCAGCAGCTTTTGGGGGGGGCAAGAGACCCAGTACTTC.

The chain joins TRBV11-2 to TRBJ2-7; 7 bases fit TRBD1. The CDR3 covers 15 residues. The V gene's germline CDR1 is SGHAT and CDR2 FQNNGV. With V trimmed by 5 bases and J by 2 bases, 9 bases remained unmatched. CDR3 amino acids: CASSIRQGRAYEQYF. For the CDR3, the DNA is TGTGCCAGCAGCATCCGACAGGGTCGGGCCTACGAGCAGTACTTC.

The V and J genes are TRBV7-2 and TRBJ1-2, with 7 nucleotides matching TRBD1. Per the germline V gene, CDR1 is SGHTA and CDR2 is FQGNSA. CDR3 size: 15 residues. The V gene end was trimmed by 5 bases and the J gene end by 4 bases; junction bases not matched to a gene: 10. DNA for the CDR3: TGTGCCAGCAGCCCGGATTGGACAGGCAGCTATGGCTACACCTTC. Translation: CASSPDWTGSYGYTF. Complete variable domain (other parts from reference TRBV7-2 and TRBJ1-2): GAGVSQSPSNKVTEKGKDVELRCDPISGHTALYWYRQSLGQGLEFLIYFQGNSAPDKSGLPSDRFSAERTGGSVSTLTIQRTQQEDSAVYLCASSPDWTGSYGYTFGSGTRLTVV.